The TCR beta chain under discussion was sequenced for a study of blood T cell repertoires in COVID-19. As for the study in general: Some COVID-19 samples were acute and others convalescent; all came from the United States, Italy and Spain. The cDNA or gDNA used as material had been derived from T cells, B-cell-depleted T cells, or PBMCs.

CDR1 and CDR2 from the germline V gene are MNHEY and SVGAGI. V shed 2 bases and J 7 bases; nucleotides not matched to a gene: 5. CDR3 length equals 14 residues. The Seattle patients joined while their infection was active and were tracked longitudinally afterward. Original data processing: Reference gene primers were amplified, and this amplification served to estimate nucleated cell counts. The assay was immunoSEQ multiplex PCR, and TCRdb's table has in-frame clones only and misses some. That table is the source of V, J and clone size, and D and trimming were worked out from the DNA. The sample lists about 350,000 clones, more than 70% occurring once.

This receptor was obtained from a woman in her seventies with COVID-19, enrolled during active disease. The V and J genes are TRBV6-5 and TRBJ1-5, with TRBD1 identical over 7 bases. Source material: peripheral blood. In DNA form, the CDR3 reads TGTGCCAGCAGTTACGGGGCAGGGGGACAGCCCCAGCATTTT. Its translation is CASSYGAGGQPQHF.